This TCR beta chain derives from a study of memory CD4+ T cells and cytomegalovirus serostatus. Study findings and constraints: The CMV-associated TCR signature appears largely within the CD4+ memory repertoire.

Produced via immunoSEQ multiplex PCR; TCRdb's table is partial and in-frame only. The table includes 75,000 to 90,000 clones, 80% detected once. Details on this clone: Its antigen is as yet unknown.

Single viable CD3+CD4+CD8-CD45RO+ cells were sorted as the memory CD4+ T cells. Germline CDR1 is SQVTM and CDR2 is ANQGSEA. V lost 7 bases, J lost 6 bases, and 9 bases lay in between. The CDR3 spans 10 residues. Sequenced material: memory CD4+ T cells from blood. This chain joins TRBV29-1 and TRBJ1-2, with no clear D. This TCR came from an adult in good health and CMV-seronegative. DNA for the CDR3: TGCAGCGCCAACGGCGATGGCTACACCTTC. It codes for CSANGDGYTF.